One and the same sample provided the 10 T cell receptor beta chains below, sequenced in a study of blood T cell repertoires in COVID-19. Sequencing was performed with immunoSEQ multiplex PCR; in TCRdb, only in-frame clones are kept and a portion is missing. Of around 130,000 clones detected, about four fifths appear once; the ten largest clones hold about 20%. Sequencing was done on a sample of PBMCs or T cells enriched from blood (not recorded which). The receptors originated from a man aged 25-40 years who had recovered from COVID-19.

CDR3 loop: CASSALLAGGPLDEQFF. CDR3 nucleotide sequence: TGTGCCAGCAGCGCCTTACTAGCGGGAGGGCCTCTGGATGAGCAGTTCTTC. J is TRBJ2-1 and V is TRBV9; TRBD2 aligns across 13 bases. After removal of 3 bases from V and 8 bases from J, the junction contained 11 bases not matched to a gene. The germline V gene encodes CDR1 SGDLS and CDR2 YYNGEE. CDR3 length equals 17 residues.

The chain has TRBV3-1 (or the pseudogene TRBV3-2) and TRBJ1-2; tentatively, D is TRBD1 (5 bases). The V end lost 1 base, the J end lost 3 bases, and 15 bases lay between the germline ends. This CDR3 is 16 amino acids long. Per the germline V gene, CDR1 is LGHDT and CDR2 is YNNKEL (reference sequence). Written as DNA, the CDR3 is TGTGCCAGCAGCCAAGGGGGGGGACGGCGGGACTATGGCTACACCTTC. As protein: CASSQGGGRRDYGYTF.

The chain is built from TRBV4-1 and TRBJ1-4; 8 nucleotides agree with TRBD1. Germline CDR1 reads MGHRA; CDR2 reads YSYEKL. This CDR3 contains 16 residues. V was pared by 4 bases and J by 8 bases, with 12 bases of the junction left unmatched. This chain's CDR3 is CASSPQDRARGEKLFF. CDR3 nucleotides: TGCGCCAGCAGCCCCCAGGACAGGGCCCGAGGGGAAAAACTGTTTTTT.

The chain couples TRBV7-3 to TRBJ2-7; 9 bases map to TRBD2. This CDR3 has 15 amino acids. Looked up from germline, CDR1 is SGHTA and CDR2 is FQGTGA. Trimming took 5 bases from V and 6 from J; bases not matched to a gene: 11. The CDR3 here is CASSPLHSGRFEQYF. DNA for the CDR3: TGTGCCAGCAGCCCGTTACATAGCGGGAGATTCGAGCAGTACTTC.

The CDR3 loop is CSASGQETQYF. DNA for the CDR3: TGCAGTGCTAGCGGCCAAGAGACCCAGTACTTC. The rearrangement links TRBV20-1 to TRBJ2-5; D remains unclear. Trimming left V 3 bases short and J 1 base short, with 3 bases between. Germline V gene data show CDR1 as DFQATT and CDR2 as SNEGSKA (reference sequence). This CDR3 is 11 amino acids long.

The chain combines TRBV7-9 with TRBJ2-6; a weak D match, TRBD1 (6 bases). The V end lost 8 bases, the J end lost 4 bases, and 12 bases lay between the germline ends. The CDR3 consists of 14 residues. From germline, CDR1 is SEHNR and CDR2 FQNEAQ (reference sequence). The CDR3 DNA sequence: TGTGCCAGCGCCCCAGGGGTCGGGGCCAACGTCCTGACTTTC. Translated: CASAPGVGANVLTF.

The chain employs TRBV24-1 and TRBJ2-1; TRBD1 might be the D (5 bases). The V and J ends lost 4 bases and 8 bases respectively, with 8 bases between them. CDR1 and CDR2 from the germline V gene are KGHDR and SFDVKD. This CDR3 has 12 amino acids. This chain's CDR3 is CATSEGVDEQFF. Here the CDR3 DNA reads TGTGCCACCAGTGAAGGGGTGGATGAGCAGTTCTTC.

The chain combines TRBV6-2 or TRBV6-3 with TRBJ1-2; D might be TRBD1 (5 bases). Between the trimmed V and J ends, which lost 0 bases and 7 bases, there was a span of 18 bases. The CDR3 covers 16 residues. The V gene's germline CDR1 is MNHEY and CDR2 SVGEGT. In DNA, the CDR3 is TGTGCCAGCAGTTACTCCTCTCCGTTTCAGGGCGGTGGCTACACCTTC. It translates to CASSYSSPFQGGGYTF.

In its sample, this clone was seen a few times. V gene TRBV3-1 (or the pseudogene TRBV3-2) combines with J gene TRBJ2-3; 8 bases agree with TRBD2. The CDR3 length is 15 residues. J was trimmed by 4 bases and V by 4 bases; bases with no gene match: 7. Germline CDR1 LGHDT, CDR2 YNNKEL (reference sequence). This chain's CDR3 is CASSPSGGPSDTQYF. The CDR3 DNA reads TGTGCCAGCAGCCCCTCGGGGGGGCCGTCAGATACGCAGTATTTT.

V and J are TRBV25-1 and TRBJ2-4, with D possibly being TRBD1 (5 bases). The CDR3 loop spans 15 amino acids. Trimming stripped 4 bases from V and 4 bases from J, with 14 bases between. Germline V lookup: CDR1 MGHDK, CDR2 SYGVNS. The CDR3 DNA is TGTGCCAGCAGTGGTTCCGGGTCAGGGAAAAACATTCAGTACTTC. It translates to CASSGSGSGKNIQYF.